Listed here are 12 T cell receptor beta chains from one sample, sequenced in a study of T-cell memory formation after mild COVID-19. TCRdb independently ran MiXCR on the 5' RACE reads; one entry per CDR3 protein. The profile shows 100,000 or so distinct CDR3 sequences, around 10% of them singletons. Material for sequencing was PBMCs or a T cell subset sorted from them (not recorded which). These receptors were obtained from a man aged 18 to 30 who had mild COVID-19 (a few samples of this study predate the infection). Cell type and time point are not known.

This clonotype appeared a few times. The chain carries TRBV7-6 and TRBJ2-5; D may be TRBD2 (5 bases). The CDR3 extends over 12 amino acids. Trimming removed 5 bases at V and 5 bases at J, with 9 bases between. Germline CDR1 reads SGHVS; CDR2 reads FNYEAQ. The CDR3 DNA sequence: TGTGCCAGCAGCGCACGCGGGGAGACCCAGTACTTC. Its translation is CASSARGETQYF.

This chain joins TRBV4-2 and TRBJ2-3; D is possibly TRBD1 (7 bases). The germline V and J ends were trimmed by 0 bases and 4 bases, with 14 bases remaining between them. CDR3 length: 16 amino acids. Per germline, CDR1 LGHNA and CDR2 YNFKEQ. The CDR3 DNA sequence: TGTGCCAGCAGCCAAGATGGAGGGGGCGGAGCAGATACGCAGTATTTT. Its translation: CASSQDGGGGADTQYF.

The chain combines TRBV4-3 with TRBJ2-7, with D possibly TRBD1 on 6 matching bases. The CDR3 totals 14 residues. Germline V gene sequence: CDR1 LGHNA, CDR2 YSLEER. The V end was cut by 3 bases, the J end by 7 bases, with 16 bases between. The DNA of the CDR3 is TGCGCCAGCAGCCACTATACCCCAGGGGCGGAGCAGTACTTC. Amino acids: CASSHYTPGAEQYF.

This chain uses TRBV4-3 with TRBJ1-5; a weak D match, TRBD1 (5 bases). The V gene lost 3 bases and the J gene lost 6 bases, with 9 bases spanning the gap. The CDR3 consists of 13 residues. CDR1 and CDR2 (germline): LGHNA, YSLEER. The CDR3 spells CASSQSQGQPQHF. The CDR3 nucleotides are TGCGCCAGCAGCCAGTCCCAGGGTCAGCCCCAGCATTTT.

This clonotype came up a few times. The genes are TRBV7-9 and TRBJ1-4; no definite D call. The germline V gene encodes CDR1 SEHNR and CDR2 FQNEAQ (reference sequence). The V end lost 2 bases, the J end lost 8 bases, and 15 bases lay between the germline ends. The CDR3 totals 15 residues. CDR3 bases: TGTGCCAGCAGCTTAACGACAACCGCCCGGGAAAAACTGTTTTTT. Its protein product is CASSLTTTAREKLFF.

This clonotype was observed many times. The V and J genes are TRBV12-3 or TRBV12-4 and TRBJ2-2; tentative D call: TRBD2 (5 bases). Trimming pared 9 bases from V and 11 bases from J, leaving 16 bases between. The CDR3 has 12 residues. CDR3 bases: TGTGCCAGTGTCTTCGACCGGGGAGAGCTGTTTTTT. It is translated as CASVFDRGELFF.

The chain joins TRBV7-8 to TRBJ1-2; 7 bases line up with TRBD1. Germline CDR1 reads SGHVS; CDR2 reads FQNEAQ. V lost 5 bases to trimming and J lost 3 bases; unmatched junction nucleotides: 12. The CDR3 loop spans 16 amino acids. The CDR3 protein is CASSVRDSSIHYGYTF. In DNA, the CDR3 is TGTGCCAGCAGCGTCCGGGACAGTTCAATTCACTATGGCTACACCTTC.

This clonotype was seen at least ten times. The chain joins TRBV4-1 to TRBJ2-5; TRBD1 might be the D (6 bases). V was pared by 2 bases and J by 9 bases, with 13 bases between. This CDR3 has 13 amino acids. The V gene's germline CDR1 is MGHRA and CDR2 YSYEKL. The CDR3 loop reads CASSQHPSGAQYF. DNA of the CDR3: TGCGCCAGCAGCCAACACCCATCAGGGGCCCAGTACTTC.

This clonotype was recorded at least ten times. This chain uses TRBV12-3 or TRBV12-4 with TRBJ2-7, with D possibly being TRBD1 or TRBD2 (5 bases each). V was cut by 5 bases and J by 6 bases, with 11 bases left in between. The CDR3 totals 12 residues. The CDR3 loop reads CASSAGGGEQYV. DNA of the CDR3: TGTGCCAGCAGTGCTGGTGGGGGCGAGCAGTACGTC.

The chain joins TRBV27 to TRBJ1-2, with D maybe TRBD1 (6 bases). Germline V gene lookup returns CDR1 MNHEY and CDR2 SMNVEV (reference sequence). The V gene lost 4 bases and the J gene lost 7 bases, with 16 bases spanning the gap. The length of the CDR3 is 14 residues. CDR3 in amino acids: CASSSVRGAAGYTF. The CDR3 nucleotides read TGTGCCAGCAGTTCAGTTCGGGGGGCGGCTGGCTACACCTTC.

This clonotype was found a few times. This chain joins TRBV13 and TRBJ2-7, with D possibly matching TRBD1 (5 bases). The V and J ends lost 3 bases and 6 bases respectively, with 9 bases between them. This CDR3 has 12 amino acids. Germline-derived CDR1 and CDR2 are PRHDT and FYEKMQ (reference sequence). The CDR3 region is CASSFRGSEQYF. The CDR3 DNA sequence: TGTGCCAGCAGCTTTAGGGGAAGCGAGCAGTACTTC.

The chain employs TRBV12-3 or TRBV12-4 and TRBJ2-3; tentative D call: TRBD2 (7 bases). Trimming left V 3 bases short and J 1 base short, with 11 bases between. There are 15 residues in the CDR3. The CDR3 DNA sequence: TGTGCCAGCAGTTTCCGGGGGGCGGGCACAGATACGCAGTATTTT. It specifies CASSFRGAGTDTQYF.